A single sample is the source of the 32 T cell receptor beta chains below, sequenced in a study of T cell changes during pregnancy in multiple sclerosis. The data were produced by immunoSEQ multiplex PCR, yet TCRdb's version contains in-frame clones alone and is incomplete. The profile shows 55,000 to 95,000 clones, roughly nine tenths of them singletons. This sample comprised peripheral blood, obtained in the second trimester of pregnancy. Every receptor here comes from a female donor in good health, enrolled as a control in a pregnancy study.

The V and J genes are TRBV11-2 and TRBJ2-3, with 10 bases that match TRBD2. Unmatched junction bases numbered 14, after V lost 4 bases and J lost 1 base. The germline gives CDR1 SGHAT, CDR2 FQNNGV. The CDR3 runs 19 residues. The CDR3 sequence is CASSSQGSSGGRGTDTQYF. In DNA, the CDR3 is TGTGCCAGCAGCTCACAGGGTTCTAGCGGGGGCCGGGGCACAGATACGCAGTATTTT. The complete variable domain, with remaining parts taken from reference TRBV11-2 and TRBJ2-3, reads EAGVAQSPRYKIIEKRQSVAFWCNPISGHATLYWYQQILGQGPKLLIQFQNNGVVDDSQLPKDRFSAERLKGVDSTLKIQPAKLEDSAVYLCASSSQGSSGGRGTDTQYFGPGTRLTVL.

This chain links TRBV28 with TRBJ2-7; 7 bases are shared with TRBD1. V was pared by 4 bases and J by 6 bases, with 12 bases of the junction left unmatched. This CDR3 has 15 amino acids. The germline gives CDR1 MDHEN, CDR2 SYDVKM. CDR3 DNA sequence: TGTGCCAGCAGTTCTACCGGGACAGTCGCTAGCGAGCAGTACTTC. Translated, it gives CASSSTGTVASEQYF. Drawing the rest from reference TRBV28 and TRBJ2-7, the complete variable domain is DVKVTQSSRYLVKRTGEKVFLECVQDMDHENMFWYRQDPGLGLRLIYFSYDVKMKEKGDIPEGYSVSREKKERFSLILESASTNQTSMYLCASSSTGTVASEQYFGPGTRLTVT.

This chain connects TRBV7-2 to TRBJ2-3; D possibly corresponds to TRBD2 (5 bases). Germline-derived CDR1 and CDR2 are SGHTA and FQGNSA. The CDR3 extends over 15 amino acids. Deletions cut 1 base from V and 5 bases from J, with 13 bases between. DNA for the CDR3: TGTGCCAGCAGCTTAGTAGGCTCCGAGGGAGATACGCAGTATTTT. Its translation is CASSLVGSEGDTQYF.

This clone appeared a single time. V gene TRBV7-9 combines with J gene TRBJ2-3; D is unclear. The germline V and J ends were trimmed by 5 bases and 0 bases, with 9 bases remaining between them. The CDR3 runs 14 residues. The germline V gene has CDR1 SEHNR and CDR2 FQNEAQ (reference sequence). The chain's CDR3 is CASSPRLSTDTQYF. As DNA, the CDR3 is TGTGCCAGCAGCCCGCGCCTGAGCACAGATACGCAGTATTTT.

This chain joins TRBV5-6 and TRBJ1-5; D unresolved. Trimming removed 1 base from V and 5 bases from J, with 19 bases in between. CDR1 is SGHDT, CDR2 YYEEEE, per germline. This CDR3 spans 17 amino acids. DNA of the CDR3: TGTGCCAGCAGCTTGAGGAGGATACGGGAGGAAGATCAGCCCCAGCATTTT. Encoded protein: CASSLRRIREEDQPQHF.

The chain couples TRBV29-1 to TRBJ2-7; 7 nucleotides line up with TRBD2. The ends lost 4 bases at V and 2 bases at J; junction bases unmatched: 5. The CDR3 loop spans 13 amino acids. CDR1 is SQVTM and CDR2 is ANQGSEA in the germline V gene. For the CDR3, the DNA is TGCAGCGTTGTCGGGACTATCCCCTACGAGCAGTACTTC. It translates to CSVVGTIPYEQYF.

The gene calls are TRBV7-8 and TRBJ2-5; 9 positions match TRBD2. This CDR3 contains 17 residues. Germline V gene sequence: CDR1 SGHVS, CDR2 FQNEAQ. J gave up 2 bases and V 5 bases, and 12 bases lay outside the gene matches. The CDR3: CASSKVGLLAGQETQYF. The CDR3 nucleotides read TGTGCCAGCAGCAAAGTAGGACTTCTAGCGGGGCAAGAGACCCAGTACTTC.

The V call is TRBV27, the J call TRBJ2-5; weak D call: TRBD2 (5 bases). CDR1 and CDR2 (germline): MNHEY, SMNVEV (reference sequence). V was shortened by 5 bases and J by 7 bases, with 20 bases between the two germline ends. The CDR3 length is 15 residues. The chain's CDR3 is CASSRGQVEAATQYF. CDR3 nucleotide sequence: TGTGCCAGCAGTCGCGGGCAAGTGGAAGCGGCGACCCAGTACTTC.

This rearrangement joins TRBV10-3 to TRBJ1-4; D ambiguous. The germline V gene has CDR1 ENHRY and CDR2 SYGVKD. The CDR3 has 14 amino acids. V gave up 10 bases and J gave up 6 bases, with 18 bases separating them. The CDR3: CATSEVGKDEKLFF. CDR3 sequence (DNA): TGTGCCACGTCGGAGGTTGGTAAAGATGAAAAACTGTTTTTT.

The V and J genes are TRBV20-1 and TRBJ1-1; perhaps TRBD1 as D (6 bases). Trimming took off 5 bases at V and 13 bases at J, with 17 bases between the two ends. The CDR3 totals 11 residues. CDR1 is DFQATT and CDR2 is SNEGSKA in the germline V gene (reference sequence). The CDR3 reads CSARRQARGFF. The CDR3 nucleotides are TGCAGTGCTCGAAGACAGGCTCGTGGTTTCTTT.

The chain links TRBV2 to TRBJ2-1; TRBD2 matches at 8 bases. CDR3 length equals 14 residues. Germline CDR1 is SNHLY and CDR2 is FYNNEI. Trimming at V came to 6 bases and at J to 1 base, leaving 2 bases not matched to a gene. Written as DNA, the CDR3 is TGTGCCAGCAGGGAGCGGGGGTCCTACAATGAGCAGTTCTTC. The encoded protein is CASRERGSYNEQFF.

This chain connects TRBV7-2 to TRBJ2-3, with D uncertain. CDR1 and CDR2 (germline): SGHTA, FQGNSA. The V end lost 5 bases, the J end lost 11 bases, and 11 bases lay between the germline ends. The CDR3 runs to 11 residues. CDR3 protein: CASSLSVGQYF. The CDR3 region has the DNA TGTGCCAGCAGCCTGTCGGTTGGGCAGTATTTT. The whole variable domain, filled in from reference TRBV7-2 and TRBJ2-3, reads GAGVSQSPSNKVTEKGKDVELRCDPISGHTALYWYRQSLGQGLEFLIYFQGNSAPDKSGLPSDRFSAERTGGSVSTLTIQRTQQEDSAVYLCASSLSVGQYFGPGTRLTVL.

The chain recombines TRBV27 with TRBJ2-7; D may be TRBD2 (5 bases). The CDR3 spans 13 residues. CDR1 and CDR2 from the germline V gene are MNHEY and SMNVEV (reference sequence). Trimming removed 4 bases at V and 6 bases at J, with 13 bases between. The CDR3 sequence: CASSWTVGSEQYF. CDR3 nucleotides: TGTGCCAGCAGTTGGACCGTGGGGAGCGAGCAGTACTTC.

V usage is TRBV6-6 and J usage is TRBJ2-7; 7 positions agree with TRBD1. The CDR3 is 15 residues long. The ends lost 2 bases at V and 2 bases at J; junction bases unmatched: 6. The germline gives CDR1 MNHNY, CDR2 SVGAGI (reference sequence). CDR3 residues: CASSYPRTGAYEQYF. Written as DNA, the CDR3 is TGTGCCAGCAGTTACCCGAGGACAGGAGCCTACGAGCAGTACTTC.

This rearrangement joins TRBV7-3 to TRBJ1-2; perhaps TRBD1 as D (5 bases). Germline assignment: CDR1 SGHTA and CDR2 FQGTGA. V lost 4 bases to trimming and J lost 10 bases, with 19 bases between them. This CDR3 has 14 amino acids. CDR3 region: CASSSSGVAGPYTF. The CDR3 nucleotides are TGTGCCAGCAGCTCCTCAGGCGTCGCGGGACCCTACACCTTC.

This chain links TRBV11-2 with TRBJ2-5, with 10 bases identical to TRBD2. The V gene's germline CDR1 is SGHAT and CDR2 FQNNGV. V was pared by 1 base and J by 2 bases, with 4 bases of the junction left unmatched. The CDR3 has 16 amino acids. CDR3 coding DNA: TGTGCCAGCAGCTTAGCGGCTAGCGGGGGACAAGAGACCCAGTACTTC. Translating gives CASSLAASGGQETQYF.

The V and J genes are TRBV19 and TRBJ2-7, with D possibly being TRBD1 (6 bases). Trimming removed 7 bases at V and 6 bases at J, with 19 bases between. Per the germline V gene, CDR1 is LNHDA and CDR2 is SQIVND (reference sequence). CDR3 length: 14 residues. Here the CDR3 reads CASTGPGEVSEQYF. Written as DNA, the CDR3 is TGTGCCAGTACTGGGCCAGGGGAAGTGTCCGAGCAGTACTTC.

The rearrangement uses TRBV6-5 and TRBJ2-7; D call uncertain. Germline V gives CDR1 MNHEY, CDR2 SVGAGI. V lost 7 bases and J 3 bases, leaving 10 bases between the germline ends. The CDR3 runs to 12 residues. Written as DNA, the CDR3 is TGTGCCAGCAAGAACTCCTACTACGAGCAGTACTTC. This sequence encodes CASKNSYYEQYF.

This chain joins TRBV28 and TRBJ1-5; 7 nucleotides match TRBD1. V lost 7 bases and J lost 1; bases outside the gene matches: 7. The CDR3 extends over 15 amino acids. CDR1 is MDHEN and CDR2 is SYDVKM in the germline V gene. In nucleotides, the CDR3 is TGTGCCAGCATCGAGACAGGGTGGAGCAATCAGCCCCAGCATTTT. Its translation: CASIETGWSNQPQHF.

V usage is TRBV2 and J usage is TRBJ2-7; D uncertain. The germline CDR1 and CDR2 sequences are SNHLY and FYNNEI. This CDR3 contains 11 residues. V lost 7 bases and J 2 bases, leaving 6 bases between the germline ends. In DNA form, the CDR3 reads TGTGCCAGCAAAGAGACCTACGAGCAGTACTTC. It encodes CASKETYEQYF.

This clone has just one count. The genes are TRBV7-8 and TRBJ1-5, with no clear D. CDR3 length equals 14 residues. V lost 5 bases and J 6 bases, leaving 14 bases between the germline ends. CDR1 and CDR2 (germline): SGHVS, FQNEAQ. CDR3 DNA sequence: TGTGCCAGCAGCCGATCGGGATCGGGTCAGCCCCAGCATTTT. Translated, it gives CASSRSGSGQPQHF.

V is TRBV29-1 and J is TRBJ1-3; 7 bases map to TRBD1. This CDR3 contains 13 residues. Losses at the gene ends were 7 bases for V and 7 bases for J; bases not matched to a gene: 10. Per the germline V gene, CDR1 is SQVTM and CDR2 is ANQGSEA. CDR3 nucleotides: TGCAGCGGCCGGGACAGAGTCCGGAACACCATATATTTT. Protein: CSGRDRVRNTIYF.

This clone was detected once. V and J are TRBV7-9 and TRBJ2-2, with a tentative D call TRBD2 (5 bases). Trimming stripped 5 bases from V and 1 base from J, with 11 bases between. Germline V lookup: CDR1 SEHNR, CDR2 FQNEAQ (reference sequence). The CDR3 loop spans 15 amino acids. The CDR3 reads CASSQMRVNTGELFF. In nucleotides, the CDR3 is TGTGCCAGCAGCCAAATGAGGGTGAACACCGGGGAGCTGTTTTTT.

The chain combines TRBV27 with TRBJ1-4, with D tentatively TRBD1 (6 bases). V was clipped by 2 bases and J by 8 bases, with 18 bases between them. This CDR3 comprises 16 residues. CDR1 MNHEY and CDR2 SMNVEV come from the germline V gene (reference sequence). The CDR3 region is CASSLDPPGTQEKLFF. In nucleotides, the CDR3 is TGTGCCAGCAGTTTAGATCCCCCCGGGACACAGGAAAAACTGTTTTTT.

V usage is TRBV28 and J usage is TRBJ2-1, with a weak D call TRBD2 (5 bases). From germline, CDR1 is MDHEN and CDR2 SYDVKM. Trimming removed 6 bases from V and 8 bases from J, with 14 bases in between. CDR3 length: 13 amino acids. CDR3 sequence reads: CASSPTSFDEQFF. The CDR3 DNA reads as TGTGCCAGCAGCCCCACTAGTTTCGATGAGCAGTTCTTC.

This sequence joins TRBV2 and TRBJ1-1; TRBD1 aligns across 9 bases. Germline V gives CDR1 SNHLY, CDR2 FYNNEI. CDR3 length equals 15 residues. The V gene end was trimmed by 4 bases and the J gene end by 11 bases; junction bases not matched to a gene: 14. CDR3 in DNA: TGTGCCAGCAGTGGGGGACAGGGAGGCCTGGGTAGGGCTTTCTTT. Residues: CASSGGQGGLGRAFF.

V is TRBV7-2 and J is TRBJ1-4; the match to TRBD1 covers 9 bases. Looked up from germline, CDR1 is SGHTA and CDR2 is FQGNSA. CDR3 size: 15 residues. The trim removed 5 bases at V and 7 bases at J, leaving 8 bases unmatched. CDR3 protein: CASSPPGQGREKLFF. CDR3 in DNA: TGTGCCAGCAGCCCCCCGGGACAGGGACGTGAAAAACTGTTTTTT.

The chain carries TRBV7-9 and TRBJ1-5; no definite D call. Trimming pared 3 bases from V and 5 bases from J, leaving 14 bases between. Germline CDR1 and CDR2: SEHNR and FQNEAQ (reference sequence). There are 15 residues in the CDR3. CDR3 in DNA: TGTGCCAGCAGCTTGGGATGGGGAGATTATCAGCCCCAGCATTTT. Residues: CASSLGWGDYQPQHF. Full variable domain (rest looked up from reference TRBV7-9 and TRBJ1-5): DTGVSQNPRHKITKRGQNVTFRCDPISEHNRLYWYRQTLGQGPEFLTYFQNEAQLEKSRLLSDRFSAERPKGSFSTLEIQRTEQGDSAMYLCASSLGWGDYQPQHFGDGTRLSIL.

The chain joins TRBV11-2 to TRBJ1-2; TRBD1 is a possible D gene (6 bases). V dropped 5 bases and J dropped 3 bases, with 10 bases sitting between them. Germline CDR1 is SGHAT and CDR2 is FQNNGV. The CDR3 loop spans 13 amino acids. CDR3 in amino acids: CASSPRTDYGYTF. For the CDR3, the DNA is TGTGCCAGCAGCCCGCGGACAGACTATGGCTACACCTTC.

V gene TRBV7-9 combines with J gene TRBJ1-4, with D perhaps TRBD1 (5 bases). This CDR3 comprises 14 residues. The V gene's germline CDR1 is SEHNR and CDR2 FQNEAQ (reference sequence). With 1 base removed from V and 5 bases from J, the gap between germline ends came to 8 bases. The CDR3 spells CASSLVGGNEKLFF. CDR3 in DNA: TGTGCCAGCAGCTTAGTTGGGGGGAATGAAAAACTGTTTTTT.

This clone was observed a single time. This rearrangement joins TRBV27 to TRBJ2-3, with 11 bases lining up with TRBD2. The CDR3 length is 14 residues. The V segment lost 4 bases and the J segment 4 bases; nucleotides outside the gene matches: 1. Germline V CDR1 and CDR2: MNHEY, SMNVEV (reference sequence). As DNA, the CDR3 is TGTGCCAGCAGTTCGGGACTAGCGGCAGATACGCAGTATTTT. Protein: CASSSGLAADTQYF.

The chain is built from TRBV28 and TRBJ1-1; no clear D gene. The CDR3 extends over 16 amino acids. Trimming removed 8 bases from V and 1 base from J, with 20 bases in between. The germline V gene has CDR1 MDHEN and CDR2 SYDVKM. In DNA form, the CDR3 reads TGTGCCAGCGCATACAGTGCTACCCTTGGGAACACTGAAGCTTTCTTT. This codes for CASAYSATLGNTEAFF.